This T cell receptor (beta chain) was found in a study of OX40 agonist ivuxolimab in advanced cancers. The wider study: At doses from 0.01 to 10 mg/kg, patients were given intravenous ivuxolimab every 2 weeks. Males comprised approximately 81% of the group, whose mean age was around 62 years (range roughly 23 to 80).

The CDR3 is made up of 11 amino acids. Trimming took off 7 bases at V and 5 bases at J, with 6 bases between the two ends. CDR1 and CDR2 from the germline V gene are SNHLY and FYNNEI. Findings and limits, study-wide: Clonal expansion by week 6 occurred in CD4+ and CD8+ blood T cells (at 0.1 to 3.0 mg/kg). Expanded peripheral T cell antigen specificity was not determined.

Clones were sequenced by immunoSEQ multiplex PCR, and TCRdb holds only the in-frame ones, with some missing. Of roughly 67,000 clones in the sample, around nine tenths were seen once. About this clone: The antigen is undetermined.

This TCR was recovered from an adult with an advanced solid tumor such as melanoma, head and neck, liver or kidney cancer. This chain links TRBV2 with TRBJ2-1; D remains unclear. The sample in question was CD4+ or CD8+ T cells sorted from blood, obtained in a trial of the OX40 agonist ivuxolimab. The CDR3 loop is CASILNNEQFF. The CDR3 bases are TGTGCCAGCATCCTAAACAATGAGCAGTTCTTC.